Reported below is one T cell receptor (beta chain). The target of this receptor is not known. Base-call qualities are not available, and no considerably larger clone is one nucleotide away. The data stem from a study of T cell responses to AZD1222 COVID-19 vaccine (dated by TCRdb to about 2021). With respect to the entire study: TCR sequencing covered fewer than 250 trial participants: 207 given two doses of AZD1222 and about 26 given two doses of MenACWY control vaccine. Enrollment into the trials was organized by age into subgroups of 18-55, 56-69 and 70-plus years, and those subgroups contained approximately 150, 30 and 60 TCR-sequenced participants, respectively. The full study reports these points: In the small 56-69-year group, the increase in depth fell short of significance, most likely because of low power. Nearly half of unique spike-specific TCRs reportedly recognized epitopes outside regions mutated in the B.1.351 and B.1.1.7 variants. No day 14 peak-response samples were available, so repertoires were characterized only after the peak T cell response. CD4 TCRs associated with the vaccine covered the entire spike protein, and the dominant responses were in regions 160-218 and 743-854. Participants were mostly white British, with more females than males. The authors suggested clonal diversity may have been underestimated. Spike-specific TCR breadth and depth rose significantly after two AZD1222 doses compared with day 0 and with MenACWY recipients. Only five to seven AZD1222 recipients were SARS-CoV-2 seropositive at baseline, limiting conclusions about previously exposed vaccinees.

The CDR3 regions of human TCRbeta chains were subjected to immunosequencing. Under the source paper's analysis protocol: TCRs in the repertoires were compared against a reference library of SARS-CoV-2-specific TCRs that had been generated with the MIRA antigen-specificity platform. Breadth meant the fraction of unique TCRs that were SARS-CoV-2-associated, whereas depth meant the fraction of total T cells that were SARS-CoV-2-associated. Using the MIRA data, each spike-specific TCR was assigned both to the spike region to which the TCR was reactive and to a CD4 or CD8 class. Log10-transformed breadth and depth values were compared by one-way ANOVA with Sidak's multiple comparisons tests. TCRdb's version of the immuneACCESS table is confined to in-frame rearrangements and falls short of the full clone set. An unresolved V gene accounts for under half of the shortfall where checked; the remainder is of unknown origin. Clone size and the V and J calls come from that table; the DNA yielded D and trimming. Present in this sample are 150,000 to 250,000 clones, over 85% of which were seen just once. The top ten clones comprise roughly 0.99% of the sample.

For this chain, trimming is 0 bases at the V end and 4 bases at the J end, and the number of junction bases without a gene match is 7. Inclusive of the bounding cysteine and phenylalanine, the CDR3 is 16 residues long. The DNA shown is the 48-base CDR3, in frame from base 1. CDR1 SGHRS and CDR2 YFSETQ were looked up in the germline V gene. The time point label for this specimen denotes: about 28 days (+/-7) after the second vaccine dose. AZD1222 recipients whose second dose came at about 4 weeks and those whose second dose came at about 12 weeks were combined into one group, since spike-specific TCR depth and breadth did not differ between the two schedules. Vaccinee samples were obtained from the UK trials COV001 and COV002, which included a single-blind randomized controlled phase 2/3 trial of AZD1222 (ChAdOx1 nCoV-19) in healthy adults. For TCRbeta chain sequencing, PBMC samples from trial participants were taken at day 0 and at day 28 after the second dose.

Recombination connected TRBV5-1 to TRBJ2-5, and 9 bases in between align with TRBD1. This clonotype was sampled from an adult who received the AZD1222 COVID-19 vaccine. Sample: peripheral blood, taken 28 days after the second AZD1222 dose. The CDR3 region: CASSLADRGVVETQYF. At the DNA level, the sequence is TGCGCCAGCAGCTTGGCGGACAGGGGAGTTGTAGAGACCCAGTACTTC.